The rows below give T cell receptor beta chains drawn from one sample of a study of beta chain features in type 1 diabetes. TCRdb keeps only in-frame clones here, not all; method: immunoSEQ multiplex PCR. The repertoire holds 70,000 to 95,000 clones, with 30% to 40% as singletons. Sequencing was done on a sample of stem cell memory CD4+ T cells from blood. The source is a woman between 18 and 29 years old in good health. Both conserved end residues are part of each CDR3. Fields, in order: J gene, V gene, clone size, D gene, CDR3 DNA, CDR3 protein. D genes are given only for firm matches. The size entry is marked missing in some rows and otherwise reads once, few, many or a size class.

J gene: TRBJ2-7; V gene: TRBV7-2; clone size: few; D gene: .; CDR3 DNA: TGTGCCAGCAGCTTAGGGGCAGGGAATTTCTACGAGCAGTACTTC; CDR3 protein: CASSLGAGNFYEQYF
J gene: TRBJ1-5; V gene: TRBV11-1; clone size: few; D gene: .; CDR3 DNA: TGTGCCAGCAGCCCAGGGGGCAATCAGCCCCAGCATTTT; CDR3 protein: CASSPGGNQPQHF
J gene: TRBJ1-4; V gene: TRBV19; clone size: .; D gene: TRBD1; CDR3 DNA: TGTGCCAGTAGTATCCAGGGGGCGGGAAATGAAAAACTGTTTTTT; CDR3 protein: CASSIQGAGNEKLFF
J gene: TRBJ2-7; V gene: TRBV15; clone size: few; D gene: TRBD2; CDR3 DNA: TGTGCCACCAGCAGGGGTTTAGCGGGGGAGATCTACGAGCAGTACTTC; CDR3 protein: CATSRGLAGEIYEQYF
J gene: TRBJ1-5; V gene: TRBV23-1; clone size: .; D gene: .; CDR3 DNA: TGCGCCAGCAGTCAAATGAGGGAGTGCTATCAGCCCCAGCATTTT; CDR3 protein: CASSQMRECYQPQHF
J gene: TRBJ2-1; V gene: TRBV30; clone size: few; D gene: .; CDR3 DNA: TGTGCCTTGGGGAAGGCGGGCGCGGACGATGAGCAGTTCTTC; CDR3 protein: CALGKAGADDEQFF
J gene: TRBJ2-2; V gene: TRBV5-1; clone size: .; D gene: .; CDR3 DNA: TGCGCCAGCAGCTTGAGGGCGGGGTCGCCCGGGGAGCTGTTTTTT; CDR3 protein: CASSLRAGSPGELFF
J gene: TRBJ2-5; V gene: TRBV4-1; clone size: .; D gene: TRBD2; CDR3 DNA: TGCGCCAGCAGCCAAAACGGGGGGGCCGTCGAGACCCAGTACTTC; CDR3 protein: CASSQNGGAVETQYF
J gene: TRBJ2-7; V gene: TRBV5-5; clone size: .; D gene: .; CDR3 DNA: TGTGCCAGCAGCAAGACATGGTACGAGCAGTACTTC; CDR3 protein: CASSKTWYEQYF
J gene: TRBJ1-6; V gene: TRBV7-6; clone size: .; D gene: .; CDR3 DNA: TGTGCCAGCAGCCGAGGACAGATCAATAATTCACCCCTCCACTTT; CDR3 protein: CASSRGQINNSPLHF
J gene: TRBJ1-1; V gene: TRBV7-2; clone size: .; D gene: .; CDR3 DNA: TGTGCCAGCAGCCTAGGGCGGGGGTACACTGAAGCTTTCTTT; CDR3 protein: CASSLGRGYTEAFF
J gene: TRBJ2-7; V gene: TRBV7-2; clone size: once; D gene: .; CDR3 DNA: TGTGCCAGCAGCTTATCTAGCGTTCGCGAGCAGTACTTC; CDR3 protein: CASSLSSVREQYF
J gene: TRBJ2-1; V gene: TRBV7-2; clone size: once; D gene: .; CDR3 DNA: TGTGCCAGCAGACCAACCAGGGCGCCCAACTACAATGAGCAGTTCTTC; CDR3 protein: CASRPTRAPNYNEQFF
J gene: TRBJ2-1; V gene: TRBV6-5; clone size: .; D gene: .; CDR3 DNA: TGTGCCAGCAGCGGCGGCAGGGTACGAGAGCAGTTCTTC; CDR3 protein: CASSGGRVREQFF
J gene: TRBJ2-5; V gene: TRBV5-1; clone size: .; D gene: .; CDR3 DNA: TGCGCCAGCACCTTTCAGGGAGAGACCCAGTACTTC; CDR3 protein: CASTFQGETQYF
J gene: TRBJ2-7; V gene: TRBV18; clone size: .; D gene: .; CDR3 DNA: TGTGCCAGCTCACCGGGAGCGTTCTCCTACGAGCAGTACTTC; CDR3 protein: CASSPGAFSYEQYF
J gene: TRBJ1-2; V gene: TRBV7-2; clone size: .; D gene: .; CDR3 DNA: TGTGCCAGCAGCCCAGGCTCAGGGGCAGAGGGTCTCCGGAATGGCTACACCTTC; CDR3 protein: CASSPGSGAEGLRNGYTF